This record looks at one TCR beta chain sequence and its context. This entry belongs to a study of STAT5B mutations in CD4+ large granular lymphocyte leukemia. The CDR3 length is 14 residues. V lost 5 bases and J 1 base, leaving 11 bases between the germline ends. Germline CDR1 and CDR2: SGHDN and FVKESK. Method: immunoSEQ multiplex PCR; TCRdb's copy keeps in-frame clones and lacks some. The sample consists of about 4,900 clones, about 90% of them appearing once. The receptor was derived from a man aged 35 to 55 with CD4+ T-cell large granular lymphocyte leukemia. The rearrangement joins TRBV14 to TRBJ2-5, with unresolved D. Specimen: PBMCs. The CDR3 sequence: CASSFSWGQETQYF. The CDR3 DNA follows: TGTGCCAGCAGCTTTAGCTGGGGCCAAGAGACCCAGTACTTC.